This record concerns one TCR beta chain sequence. Its antigen is undetermined. The source of the sample is a study of shared clonotypes between healthy human individuals. The study, taken as a whole, reports: Memory subsets generally showed smaller estimated richness than naive subsets did. Rarefaction indicated that sorted-subset sequencing remained incomplete although depth was large.

At deep level, the assay was performed. The method was immunoSEQ multiplex PCR; TCRdb's version includes in-frame clones alone and lacks a portion of them. The table lists approximately 2.4 million clones, 90% to 96% of them singletons. This CDR3 comprises 13 residues. The V gene's germline CDR1 is GTSNPN and CDR2 SVGIG (reference sequence). The V gene end was trimmed by 3 bases and the J gene end by 4 bases; junction bases not matched to a gene: 1. The CD4+ fraction was divided into a CD45RA+ naive subset and a CD45RA-negative memory subset. The sequence was obtained from a man aged 18 to 29 in good health. The specimen was naive CD4+ T cells sorted from blood. The subset is: CD45RA+ positively selected. The J gene is TRBJ1-5, the V gene TRBV30; TRBD1 agrees at 9 bases. Written as DNA, the CDR3 is TGTGCCTGGAGGGACAGGGGAAATCAGCCCCAGCATTTT. Protein product: CAWRDRGNQPQHF.